Listed here are 19 T cell receptor beta chains from one sample, sequenced in a study of early T cells in non-severe SARS-CoV-2 infection (TCRdb year 2021). The library was built by means of 5' RACE. Reads for this sample came from a NextSeq 500. TCRdb trimmed the raw reads at Q25, called clones with MiXCR and kept productive beta chains. When rows share a CDR3 protein, they turn into one entry using the most common DNA and genes. A total of 77,000 or so distinct CDR3 sequences appear in this sample, more than 14% of them only once. The ten largest clones add up to around 3.7% of the sample. The sequences come from whole blood, collected at baseline. These receptors all come from an adult who was a healthcare worker with PCR-confirmed SARS-CoV-2 infection or an uninfected control (not recorded which).

CDR3 bases: TGCGCCAGCATAGGTCCCTTAATTGCAGATACGCAGTATTTT. It yields the protein CASIGPLIADTQYF. J is TRBJ2-3 and V is TRBV10-2; D gene ambiguous. CDR1 is WSHSY, CDR2 SAAADI, per germline. V was clipped by 7 bases and J by 4 bases, with 15 bases between them. There are 14 residues in the CDR3.

This clonotype was recorded at least ten times. The rearrangement joins TRBV27 to TRBJ1-1; maybe TRBD1 (5 bases). Trimming removed 8 bases from V and 5 bases from J, with 15 bases in between. Germline V gives CDR1 MNHEY, CDR2 SMNVEV (reference sequence). This CDR3 region has 13 residues. The CDR3 is CASAPGGGTEAFF. CDR3 nucleotide sequence: TGTGCCAGCGCTCCGGGGGGAGGTACTGAAGCTTTCTTT.

The chain has TRBV7-9 and TRBJ2-7, with 9 bases identical to TRBD1. The CDR3 length is 16 residues. V was clipped by 5 bases and J by 0 bases; unmatched bases: 8. CDR1 is SEHNR and CDR2 is FQNEAQ in the germline V gene (reference sequence). CDR3 sequence (DNA): TGTGCCAGCAGCCCTGGTGACAGGGGGACCTCCTACGAGCAGTACTTC. It encodes CASSPGDRGTSYEQYF. Variable domain in full (rest from reference TRBV7-9 and TRBJ2-7): DTGVSQNPRHKITKRGQNVTFRCDPISEHNRLYWYRQTLGQGPEFLTYFQNEAQLEKSRLLSDRFSAERPKGSFSTLEIQRTEQGDSAMYLCASSPGDRGTSYEQYFGPGTRLTVT.

The chain links TRBV18 to TRBJ1-2, with D uncertain. Germline CDR1 and CDR2: KGHSH and LQKENI. The CDR3 covers 12 residues. V was trimmed by 3 bases and J by 6 bases, leaving 8 bases between them. CDR3 amino acids: CASSPSGDGYTF. The CDR3 nucleotides read TGTGCCAGCTCACCTTCAGGAGATGGCTACACCTTC.

This clonotype came up a few times. The V gene is TRBV6-5, the J gene TRBJ2-5; perhaps TRBD1 as D (6 bases). V was trimmed by 6 bases and J by 1 base, leaving 9 bases between them. Per the germline V gene, CDR1 is MNHEY and CDR2 is SVGAGI. The CDR3 loop spans 13 amino acids. The CDR3 DNA sequence: TGTGCCAGCAGGCGGACAGTCCAAGAGACCCAGTACTTC. Translating gives CASRRTVQETQYF.

This clonotype was detected only a few times. The V and J genes are TRBV7-3 and TRBJ2-1; D may match TRBD1 or TRBD2 (5 bases each). V was trimmed by 4 bases and J by 4 bases, leaving 14 bases between them. The V gene's germline CDR1 is SGHTA and CDR2 FQGTGA. The CDR3 has 15 amino acids. The CDR3 here is CASSSSGADYNEQFF. CDR3 sequence (DNA): TGTGCCAGCAGCTCTTCCGGGGCAGATTACAATGAGCAGTTCTTC. Filled out from reference TRBV7-3 and TRBJ2-1, the complete variable domain reads GAGVSQTPSNKVTEKGKYVELRCDPISGHTALYWYRQSLGQGPEFLIYFQGTGAADDSGLPNDRFFAVRPEGSVSTLKIQRTERGDSAVYLCASSSSGADYNEQFFGPGTRLTVL.

This clonotype was seen a few times. The chain is built from TRBV2 and TRBJ2-5; 7 bases are shared with TRBD2. The CDR3 sequence is 12 residues long. From germline, CDR1 is SNHLY and CDR2 FYNNEI. CDR3 sequence (DNA): TGTACATCCGGGACTACGAAAGAGACCCAGTACTTC. Translating gives CTSGTTKETQYF.

The chain carries TRBV3-1 and TRBJ2-7; 10 nucleotides align to TRBD2. The CDR3 runs to 16 residues. V shed 1 base, J shed 0 bases, and the junction held 3 bases outside the gene matches. From germline, CDR1 is LGHDT and CDR2 YNNKEL (reference sequence). The CDR3 region is CASSQGAGGSSYEQYF. The CDR3 coding sequence is TGTGCCAGCAGCCAAGGAGCGGGAGGGAGCTCCTACGAGCAGTACTTC.

This clonotype was counted a few times. The chain couples TRBV6-6 to TRBJ2-1; TRBD2 aligns across 8 bases. Per germline, CDR1 MNHNY and CDR2 SVGAGI (reference sequence). The length of the CDR3 is 17 residues. The J segment lost 6 bases and the V segment lost 5 bases, leaving 15 bases of the junction unmatched. CDR3 in amino acids: CASSLPRERELSNEQFF. The CDR3 DNA reads as TGTGCCAGCAGTCTCCCGCGAGAGCGGGAGTTGAGCAATGAGCAGTTCTTC.

This clonotype was seen a handful of times. The chain is built from TRBV11-2 and TRBJ2-3, with D possibly TRBD1 on 6 matching bases. V lost 5 bases to trimming and J lost 5 bases, with 11 bases between them. Germline V gene lookup returns CDR1 SGHAT and CDR2 FQNNGV. CDR3 length: 13 residues. Here the CDR3 DNA reads TGTGCCAGCAGCCTCCAGGGGAGAGATACGCAGTATTTT. The encoded protein is CASSLQGRDTQYF.

This clonotype showed up just a few times. The chain couples TRBV29-1 to TRBJ2-1; D remains unclear. The CDR3 has 15 residues. Germline CDR1 reads SQVTM; CDR2 reads ANQGSEA. V was pared by 5 bases and J by 4 bases, with 18 bases between. The CDR3 is CSVTDTLPRYNEQFF. CDR3 coding DNA: TGCAGCGTTACCGACACCCTACCGCGATACAATGAGCAGTTCTTC.

This clonotype has ten or more counts. The chain recombines TRBV7-8 with TRBJ1-1, with D possibly matching TRBD1 (5 bases). Germline values: CDR1 SGHVS, CDR2 FQNEAQ. The CDR3 consists of 15 residues. Trimming shortened V by 1 base and J by 3 bases, and 12 bases separated the two germline ends. The CDR3 spells CASSLEGQGDTEAFF. CDR3 in DNA: TGTGCCAGCAGCTTAGAGGGGCAGGGTGACACTGAAGCTTTCTTT. Together with reference TRBV7-8 and TRBJ1-1, the CDR3 gives the full variable domain: GAGVSQSPRYKVAKRGQDVALRCDPISGHVSLFWYQQALGQGPEFLTYFQNEAQLDKSGLPSDRFFAERPEGSVSTLKIQRTQQEDSAVYLCASSLEGQGDTEAFFGQGTRLTVV.

This chain links TRBV7-9 with TRBJ2-7; 8 bases match TRBD1. Germline-derived CDR1 and CDR2 are SEHNR and FQNEAQ (reference sequence). V shed 6 bases, J shed 4 bases, and the junction held 11 bases outside the gene matches. This CDR3 comprises 15 residues. CDR3 amino acids: CASRPKTGDPYEQYF. The CDR3 DNA sequence: TGTGCCAGCAGGCCAAAGACAGGGGACCCTTACGAGCAGTACTTC.

This clonotype was seen a handful of times. The rearrangement uses TRBV25-1 and TRBJ1-5; possible D gene TRBD1, 5 bases. The CDR3 is 14 residues long. V shed 2 bases and J shed 6 bases, with 11 bases lying between them. CDR1 and CDR2 from the germline V gene are MGHDK and SYGVNS. The CDR3: CASSEQGRTQPQHF. CDR3 coding DNA: TGTGCCAGCAGTGAACAGGGACGTACTCAGCCCCAGCATTTT.

This clonotype appeared many times. This chain joins TRBV28 and TRBJ1-1; D unresolved. V gave up 3 bases and J gave up 1 base, with 3 bases separating them. Germline values: CDR1 MDHEN, CDR2 SYDVKM. The CDR3 consists of 12 residues. CDR3 DNA sequence: TGTGCCAGCAGTTTTTCGAACACTGAAGCTTTCTTT. Translation: CASSFSNTEAFF.

By proportion, this clonotype is medium-sized (0.01 to 0.1%). J is TRBJ2-7 and V is TRBV2, with a tentative D call TRBD2 (6 bases). V gave up 4 bases and J gave up 7 bases, with 14 bases separating them. CDR1 is SNHLY, CDR2 FYNNEI, per germline. The CDR3 length is 13 residues. The CDR3: CASSVSPGGEQYF. The CDR3 bases are TGTGCCAGCAGTGTATCTCCTGGGGGGGAGCAGTACTTC. Full variable domain (missing parts from reference TRBV2 and TRBJ2-7): EPEVTQTPSHQVTQMGQEVILRCVPISNHLYFYWYRQILGQKVEFLVSFYNNEISEKSEIFDDQFSVERPDGSNFTLKIRSTKLEDSAMYFCASSVSPGGEQYFGPGTRLTVT.

CDR3 protein: CAIRQSGQGAYGYTF. CDR3 nucleotides: TGTGCCATCAGACAATCGGGACAGGGGGCATATGGCTACACCTTC. This chain connects TRBV10-3 to TRBJ1-2, with TRBD1 matching 12 bases. Germline-derived CDR1 and CDR2 are ENHRY and SYGVKD. This CDR3 is 15 amino acids long. V trimming: 6 bases; J trimming: 5 bases; junction bases outside the gene matches: 7.

This clonotype was observed a few times. J is TRBJ2-3 and V is TRBV15; TRBD1 matches 8 bases. V was clipped by 7 bases and J by 2 bases; unmatched bases: 11. Looked up from germline, CDR1 is LNHNV and CDR2 is YYDKDF (reference sequence). The CDR3 sequence is 16 residues long. DNA of the CDR3: TGTGCCACCACAGACAGGGGTTCCTTCCCCACAGATACGCAGTATTTT. Translating it yields CATTDRGSFPTDTQYF.

This clonotype appeared a few times. The V and J genes are TRBV10-3 and TRBJ2-5; 11 bases match TRBD1. The V segment lost 6 bases and the J segment 4 bases; nucleotides outside the gene matches: 7. The CDR3 is made up of 15 amino acids. From germline, CDR1 is ENHRY and CDR2 SYGVKD. CDR3 DNA: TGTGCCATCAGGCCCGGACAGGGGGCCGCAGAGACCCAGTACTTC. It is translated as CAIRPGQGAAETQYF.